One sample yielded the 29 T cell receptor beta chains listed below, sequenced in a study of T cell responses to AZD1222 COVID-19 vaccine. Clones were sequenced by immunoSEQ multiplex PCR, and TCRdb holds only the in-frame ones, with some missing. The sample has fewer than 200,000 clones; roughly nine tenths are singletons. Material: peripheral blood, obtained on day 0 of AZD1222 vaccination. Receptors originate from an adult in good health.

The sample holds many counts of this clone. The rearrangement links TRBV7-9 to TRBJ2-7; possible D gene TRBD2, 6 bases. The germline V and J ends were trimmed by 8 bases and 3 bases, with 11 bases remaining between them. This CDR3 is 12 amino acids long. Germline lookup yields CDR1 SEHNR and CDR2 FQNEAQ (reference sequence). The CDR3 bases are TGTGCCAGCGAACGGGGAGGCTACGAGCAGTACGTC. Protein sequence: CASERGGYEQYV.

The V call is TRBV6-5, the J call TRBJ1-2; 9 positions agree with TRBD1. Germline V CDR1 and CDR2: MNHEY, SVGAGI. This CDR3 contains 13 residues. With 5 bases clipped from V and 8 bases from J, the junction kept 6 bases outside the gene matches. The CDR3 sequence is CASSQPGQGGYTF. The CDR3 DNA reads TGTGCCAGCAGTCAACCGGGACAGGGCGGCTACACCTTC.

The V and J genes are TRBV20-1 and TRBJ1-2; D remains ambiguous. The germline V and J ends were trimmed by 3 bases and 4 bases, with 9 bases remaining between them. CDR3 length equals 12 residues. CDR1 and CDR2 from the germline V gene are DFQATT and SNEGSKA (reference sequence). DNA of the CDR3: TGCAGTGCTAGTCCGACCGGCTATGGCTACACCTTC. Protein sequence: CSASPTGYGYTF.

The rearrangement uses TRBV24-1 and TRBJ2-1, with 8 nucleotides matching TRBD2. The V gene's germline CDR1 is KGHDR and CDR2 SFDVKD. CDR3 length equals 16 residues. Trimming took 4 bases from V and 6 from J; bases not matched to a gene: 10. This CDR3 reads CATSDPGTRSSNEQFF. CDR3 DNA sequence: TGTGCCACCAGTGACCCCGGGACTAGGAGTTCCAATGAGCAGTTCTTC.

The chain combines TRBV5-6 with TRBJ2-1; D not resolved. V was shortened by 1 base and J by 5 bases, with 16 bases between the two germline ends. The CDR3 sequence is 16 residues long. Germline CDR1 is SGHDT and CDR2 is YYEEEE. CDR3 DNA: TGTGCCAGCAGCTTGTCTGCATGGTCCCCTGACAATGAGCAGTTCTTC. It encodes CASSLSAWSPDNEQFF. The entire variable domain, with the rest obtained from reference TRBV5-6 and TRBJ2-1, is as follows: DAGVTQSPTHLIKTRGQQVTLRCSPKSGHDTVSWYQQALGQGPQFIFQYYEEEERQRGNFPDRFSGHQFPNYSSELNVNALLLGDSALYLCASSLSAWSPDNEQFFGPGTRLTVL.

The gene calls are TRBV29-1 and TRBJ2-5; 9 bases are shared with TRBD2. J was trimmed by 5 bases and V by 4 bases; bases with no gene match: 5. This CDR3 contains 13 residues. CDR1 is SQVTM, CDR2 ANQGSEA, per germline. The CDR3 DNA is TGCAGCGTTGCTAGCGGGGTTGTTGAGACCCAGTACTTC. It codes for CSVASGVVETQYF.

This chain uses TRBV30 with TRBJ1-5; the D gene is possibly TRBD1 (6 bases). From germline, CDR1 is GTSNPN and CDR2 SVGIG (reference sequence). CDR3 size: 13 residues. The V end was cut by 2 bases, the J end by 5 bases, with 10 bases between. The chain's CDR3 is CAWSRGGDQPQHF. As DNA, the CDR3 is TGTGCCTGGAGTAGGGGGGGCGATCAGCCCCAGCATTTT.

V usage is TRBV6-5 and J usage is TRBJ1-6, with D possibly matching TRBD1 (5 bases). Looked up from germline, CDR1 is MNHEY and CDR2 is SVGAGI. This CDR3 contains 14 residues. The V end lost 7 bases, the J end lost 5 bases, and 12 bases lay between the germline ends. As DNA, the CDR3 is TGTGCCAGCAAAGAGGGACGGAATAATTCACCCCTCCACTTT. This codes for CASKEGRNNSPLHF.

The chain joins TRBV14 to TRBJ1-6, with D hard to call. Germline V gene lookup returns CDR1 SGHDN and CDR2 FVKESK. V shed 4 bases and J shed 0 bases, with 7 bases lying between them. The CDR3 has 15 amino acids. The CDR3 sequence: CASSPDTSYNSPLHF. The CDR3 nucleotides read TGTGCCAGCAGCCCAGACACCTCCTATAATTCACCCCTCCACTTT.

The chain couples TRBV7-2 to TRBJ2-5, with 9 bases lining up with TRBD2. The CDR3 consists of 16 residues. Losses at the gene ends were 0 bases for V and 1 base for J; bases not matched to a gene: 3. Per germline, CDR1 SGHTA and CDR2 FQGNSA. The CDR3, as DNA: TGTGCCAGCAGCTTAGCCTCTAGCGGGATCCAAGAGACCCAGTACTTC. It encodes CASSLASSGIQETQYF.

CDR3 sequence (DNA): TGTGCCAGCAGTCGCGAGGGATACACTGAAGCTTTCTTT. Translating gives CASSREGYTEAFF. The chain has TRBV6-5 and TRBJ1-1; D ambiguous. The CDR3 sequence is 13 residues long. The ends were cut back, 5 bases at V and 3 bases at J, with 10 bases in the middle. Germline CDR1 MNHEY, CDR2 SVGAGI.

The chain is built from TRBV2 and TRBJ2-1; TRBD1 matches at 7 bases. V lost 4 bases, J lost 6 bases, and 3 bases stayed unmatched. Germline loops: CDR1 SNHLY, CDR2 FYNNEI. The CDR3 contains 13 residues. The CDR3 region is CASSGDSPNEQFF. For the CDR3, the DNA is TGTGCCAGCAGTGGGGACAGTCCCAATGAGCAGTTCTTC.

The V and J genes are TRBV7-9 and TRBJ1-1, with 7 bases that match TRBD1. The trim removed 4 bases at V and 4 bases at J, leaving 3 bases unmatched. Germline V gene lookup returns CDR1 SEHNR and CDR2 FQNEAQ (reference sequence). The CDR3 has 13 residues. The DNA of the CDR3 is TGTGCCAGCAGCTATGACAGGGTCACTGAAGCTTTCTTT. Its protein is CASSYDRVTEAFF.

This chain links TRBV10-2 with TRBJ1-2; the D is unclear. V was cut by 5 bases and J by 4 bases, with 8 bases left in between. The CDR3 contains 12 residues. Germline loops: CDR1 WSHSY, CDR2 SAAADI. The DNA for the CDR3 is TGCGCCAGCAGTCACGACCCCTATGGCTACACCTTC. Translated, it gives CASSHDPYGYTF.

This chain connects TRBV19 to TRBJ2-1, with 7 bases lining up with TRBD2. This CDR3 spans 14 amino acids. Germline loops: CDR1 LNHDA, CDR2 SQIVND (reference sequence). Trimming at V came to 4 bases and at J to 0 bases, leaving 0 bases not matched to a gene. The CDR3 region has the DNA TGTGCCAGTAGTAGCGGGAGCTCCTACAATGAGCAGTTCTTC. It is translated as CASSSGSSYNEQFF. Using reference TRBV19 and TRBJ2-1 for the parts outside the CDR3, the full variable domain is DGGITQSPKYLFRKEGQNVTLSCEQNLNHDAMYWYRQDPGQGLRLIYYSQIVNDFQKGDIAEGYSVSREKKESFPLTVTSAQKNPTAFYLCASSSGSSYNEQFFGPGTRLTVL.

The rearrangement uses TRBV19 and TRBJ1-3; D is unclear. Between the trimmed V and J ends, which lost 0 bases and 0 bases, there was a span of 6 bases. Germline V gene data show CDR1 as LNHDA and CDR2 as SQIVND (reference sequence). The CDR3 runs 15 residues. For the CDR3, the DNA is TGTGCCAGTAGTATAGACAGGAACTCTGGAAACACCATATATTTT. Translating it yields CASSIDRNSGNTIYF.

The CDR3 here is CASSFGYSGANVLTF. The CDR3 DNA is TGTGCCAGCAGTTTTGGCTATTCTGGGGCCAACGTCCTGACTTTC. V gene TRBV28 combines with J gene TRBJ2-6; unclear D gene. V lost 3 bases and J 1 base, leaving 7 bases between the germline ends. CDR1 and CDR2 from the germline V gene are MDHEN and SYDVKM. The CDR3 totals 15 residues.

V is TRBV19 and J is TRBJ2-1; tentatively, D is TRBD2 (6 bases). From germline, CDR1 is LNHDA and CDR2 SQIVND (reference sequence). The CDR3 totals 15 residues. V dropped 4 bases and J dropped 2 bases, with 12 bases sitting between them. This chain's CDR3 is CASSRSGDTYNEQFF. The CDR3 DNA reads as TGTGCCAGTAGTAGGTCGGGGGATACCTACAATGAGCAGTTCTTC.

This chain's CDR3 is CSAGEPSEAFF. In DNA form, the CDR3 reads TGCAGTGCGGGGGAACCGTCTGAAGCTTTCTTT. The V call is TRBV20-1, the J call TRBJ1-1; maybe TRBD1 (5 bases). The germline gives CDR1 DFQATT, CDR2 SNEGSKA (reference sequence). Trimming pared 6 bases from V and 6 bases from J, leaving 11 bases between. The CDR3 loop spans 11 amino acids.

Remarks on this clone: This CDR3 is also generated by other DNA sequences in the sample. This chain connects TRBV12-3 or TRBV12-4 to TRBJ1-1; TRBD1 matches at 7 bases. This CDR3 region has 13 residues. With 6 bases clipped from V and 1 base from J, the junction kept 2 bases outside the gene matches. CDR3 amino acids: CASSRQGNTEAFF. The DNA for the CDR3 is TGTGCCAGCAGCAGACAGGGGAACACTGAAGCTTTCTTT.

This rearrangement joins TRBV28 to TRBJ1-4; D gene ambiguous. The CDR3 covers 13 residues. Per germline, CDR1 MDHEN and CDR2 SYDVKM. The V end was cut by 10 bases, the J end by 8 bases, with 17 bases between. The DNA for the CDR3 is TGTGCCACCATTCACCCAAACGGAGAAAAACTGTTTTTT. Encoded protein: CATIHPNGEKLFF.

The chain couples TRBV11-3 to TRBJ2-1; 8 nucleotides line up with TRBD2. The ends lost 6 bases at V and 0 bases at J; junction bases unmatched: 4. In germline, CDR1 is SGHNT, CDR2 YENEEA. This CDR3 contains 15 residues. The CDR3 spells CASSRAGGSYNEQFF. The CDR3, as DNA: TGTGCCAGCAGTCGTGCGGGGGGCTCCTACAATGAGCAGTTCTTC.

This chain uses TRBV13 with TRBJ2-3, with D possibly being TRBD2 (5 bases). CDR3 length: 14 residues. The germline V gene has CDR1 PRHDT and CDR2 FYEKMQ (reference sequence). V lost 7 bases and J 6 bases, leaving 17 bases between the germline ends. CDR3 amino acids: CASTSAAGGDTQYF. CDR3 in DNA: TGTGCCAGCACCTCCGCGGCGGGTGGGGATACGCAGTATTTT.

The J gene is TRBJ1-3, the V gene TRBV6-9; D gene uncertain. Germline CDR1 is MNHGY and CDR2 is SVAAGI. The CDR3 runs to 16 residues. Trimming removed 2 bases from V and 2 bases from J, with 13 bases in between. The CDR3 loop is CASSYNALTTGNTIYF. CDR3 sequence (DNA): TGTGCCAGCAGTTATAATGCACTTACCACTGGAAACACCATATATTTT.

CDR3 region: CSARRSGTQYF. The CDR3 DNA reads as TGCAGTGCTAGAAGGTCAGGTACGCAGTATTTT. The rearrangement joins TRBV20-1 to TRBJ2-3; D call uncertain. This CDR3 spans 11 amino acids. Germline-derived CDR1 and CDR2 are DFQATT and SNEGSKA (reference sequence). V was pared by 2 bases and J by 8 bases, with 8 bases between.

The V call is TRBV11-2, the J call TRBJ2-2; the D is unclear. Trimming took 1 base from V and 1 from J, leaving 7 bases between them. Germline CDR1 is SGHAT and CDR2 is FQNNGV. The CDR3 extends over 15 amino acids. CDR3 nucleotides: TGTGCCAGCAGCTTAGGCACAATGAACACCGGGGAGCTGTTTTTT. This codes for CASSLGTMNTGELFF. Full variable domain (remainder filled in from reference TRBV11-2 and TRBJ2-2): EAGVAQSPRYKIIEKRQSVAFWCNPISGHATLYWYQQILGQGPKLLIQFQNNGVVDDSQLPKDRFSAERLKGVDSTLKIQPAKLEDSAVYLCASSLGTMNTGELFFGEGSRLTVL.

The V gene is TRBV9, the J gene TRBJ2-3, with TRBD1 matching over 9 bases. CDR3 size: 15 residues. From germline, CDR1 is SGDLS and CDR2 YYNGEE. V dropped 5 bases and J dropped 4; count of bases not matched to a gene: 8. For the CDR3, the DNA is TGTGCCAGCAGTACGGGGACAGGGCCGGCAGATACGCAGTATTTT. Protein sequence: CASSTGTGPADTQYF.

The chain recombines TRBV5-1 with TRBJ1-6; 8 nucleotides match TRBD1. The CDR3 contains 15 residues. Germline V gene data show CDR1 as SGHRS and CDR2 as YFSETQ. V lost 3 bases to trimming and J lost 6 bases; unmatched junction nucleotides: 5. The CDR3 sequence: CASSSTGDSNSPLHF. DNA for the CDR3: TGCGCCAGCAGCTCGACAGGGGATAGTAATTCACCCCTCCACTTT.

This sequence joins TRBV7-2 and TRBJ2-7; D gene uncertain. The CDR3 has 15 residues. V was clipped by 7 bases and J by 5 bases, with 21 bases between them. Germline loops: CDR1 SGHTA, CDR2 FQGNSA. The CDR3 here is CASTLSSSSTHEQYF. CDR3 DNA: TGTGCCAGCACCCTCTCATCGAGCTCCACCCACGAGCAGTACTTC.